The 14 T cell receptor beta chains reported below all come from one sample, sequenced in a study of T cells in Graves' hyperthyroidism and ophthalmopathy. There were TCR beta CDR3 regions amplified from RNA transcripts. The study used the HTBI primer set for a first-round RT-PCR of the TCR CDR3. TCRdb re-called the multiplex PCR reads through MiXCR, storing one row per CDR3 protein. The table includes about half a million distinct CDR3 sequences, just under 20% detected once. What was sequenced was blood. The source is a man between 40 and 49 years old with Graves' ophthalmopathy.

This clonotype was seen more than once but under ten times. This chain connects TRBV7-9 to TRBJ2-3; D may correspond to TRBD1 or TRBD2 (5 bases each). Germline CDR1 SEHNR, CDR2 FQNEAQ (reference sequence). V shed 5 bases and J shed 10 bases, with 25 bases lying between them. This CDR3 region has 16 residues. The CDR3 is CASSLVVTAEGDAQYF. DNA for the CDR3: TGTGCCAGCAGCCTGGTTGTGACAGCGGAAGGGGACGCGCAGTATTTT.

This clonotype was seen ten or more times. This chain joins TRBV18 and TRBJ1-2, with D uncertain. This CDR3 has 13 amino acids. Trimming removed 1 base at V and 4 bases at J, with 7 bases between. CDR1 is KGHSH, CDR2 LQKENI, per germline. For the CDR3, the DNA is TGTGCCAGCTCACCACAGGGCCTCTATGGCTACACCTTC. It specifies CASSPQGLYGYTF.

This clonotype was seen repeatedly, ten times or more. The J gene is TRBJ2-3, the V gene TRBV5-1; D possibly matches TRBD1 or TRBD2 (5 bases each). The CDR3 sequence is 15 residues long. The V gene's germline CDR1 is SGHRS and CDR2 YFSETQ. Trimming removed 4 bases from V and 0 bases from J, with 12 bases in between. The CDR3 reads CASSLTRGSTDTQYF. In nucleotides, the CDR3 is TGCGCCAGCAGCCTTACTAGGGGAAGCACAGATACGCAGTATTTT.

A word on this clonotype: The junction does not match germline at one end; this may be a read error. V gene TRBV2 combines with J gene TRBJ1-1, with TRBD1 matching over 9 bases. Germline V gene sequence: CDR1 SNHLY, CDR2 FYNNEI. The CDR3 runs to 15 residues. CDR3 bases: TGTGTCAGCAGTCCCGGGACAGGGATCCGGACTGAAGCTTTCTTT. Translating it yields CVSSPGTGIRTEAFF.

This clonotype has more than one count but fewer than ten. DNA for the CDR3: TGTGCCAGCAGCCCGGACAGGGTTAGGCCTGGAAACACCATATATTTT. It codes for CASSPDRVRPGNTIYF. This chain uses TRBV7-8 with TRBJ1-3; 8 bases are shared with TRBD1. Germline CDR1 reads SGHVS; CDR2 reads FQNEAQ. The CDR3 covers 16 residues. Trimming at V came to 5 bases and at J to 2 bases, leaving 8 bases not matched to a gene.

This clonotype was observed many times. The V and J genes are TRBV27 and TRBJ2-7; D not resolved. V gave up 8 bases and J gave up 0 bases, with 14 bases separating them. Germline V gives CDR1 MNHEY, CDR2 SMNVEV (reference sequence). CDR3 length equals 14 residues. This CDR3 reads CASRSPEVSYEQYF. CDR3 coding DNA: TGTGCCAGCCGGTCCCCCGAGGTCTCCTACGAGCAGTACTTC.

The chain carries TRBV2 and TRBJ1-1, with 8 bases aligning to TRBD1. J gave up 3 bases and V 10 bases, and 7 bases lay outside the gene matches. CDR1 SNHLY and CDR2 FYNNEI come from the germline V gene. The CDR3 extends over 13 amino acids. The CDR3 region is CATQGAEDTEAFF. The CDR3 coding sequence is TGTGCCACCCAGGGGGCTGAGGACACTGAAGCTTTCTTT.

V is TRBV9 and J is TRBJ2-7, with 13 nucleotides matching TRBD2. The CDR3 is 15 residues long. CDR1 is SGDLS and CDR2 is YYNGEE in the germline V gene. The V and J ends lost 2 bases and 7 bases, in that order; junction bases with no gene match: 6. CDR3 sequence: CASSVGLAGSGEQYF. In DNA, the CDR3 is TGTGCCAGCAGCGTGGGACTAGCGGGGTCGGGGGAGCAGTACTTC. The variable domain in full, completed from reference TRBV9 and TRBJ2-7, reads DSGVTQTPKHLITATGQRVTLRCSPRSGDLSVYWYQQSLDQGLQFLIQYYNGEERAKGNILERFSAQQFPDLHSELNLSSLELGDSALYFCASSVGLAGSGEQYFGPGTRLTVT.

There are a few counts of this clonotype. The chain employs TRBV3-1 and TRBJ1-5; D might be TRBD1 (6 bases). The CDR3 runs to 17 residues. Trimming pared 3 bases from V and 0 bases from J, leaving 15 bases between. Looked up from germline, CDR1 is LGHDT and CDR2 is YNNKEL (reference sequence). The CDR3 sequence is CASSQYSLQGSNQPQHF. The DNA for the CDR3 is TGTGCCAGCAGCCAGTACTCGTTACAGGGTAGCAATCAGCCCCAGCATTTT. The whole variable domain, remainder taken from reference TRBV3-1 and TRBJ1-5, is DTAVSQTPKYLVTQMGNDKSIKCEQNLGHDTMYWYKQDSKKFLKIMFSYNNKELIINETVPNRFSPKSPDKAHLNLHINSLELGDSAVYFCASSQYSLQGSNQPQHFGDGTRLSIL.

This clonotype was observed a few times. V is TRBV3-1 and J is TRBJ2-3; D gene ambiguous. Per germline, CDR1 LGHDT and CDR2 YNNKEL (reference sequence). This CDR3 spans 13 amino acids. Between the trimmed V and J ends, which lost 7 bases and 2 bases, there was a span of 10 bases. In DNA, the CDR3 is TGTGCCAGCACCCATATGAACACAGATACGCAGTATTTT. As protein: CASTHMNTDTQYF.

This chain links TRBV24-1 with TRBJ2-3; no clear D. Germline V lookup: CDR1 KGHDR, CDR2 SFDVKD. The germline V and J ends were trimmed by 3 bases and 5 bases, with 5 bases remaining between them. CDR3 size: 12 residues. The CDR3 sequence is CATSDPLDTQYF. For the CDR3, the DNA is TGTGCCACCAGTGATCCCCTAGATACGCAGTATTTT.

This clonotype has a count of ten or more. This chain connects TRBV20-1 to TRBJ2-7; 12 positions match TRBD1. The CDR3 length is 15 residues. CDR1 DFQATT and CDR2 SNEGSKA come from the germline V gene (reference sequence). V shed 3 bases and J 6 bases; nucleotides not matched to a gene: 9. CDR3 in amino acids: CSASQPGQGAFEQYF. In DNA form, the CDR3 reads TGCAGTGCTAGTCAACCGGGACAGGGGGCTTTCGAGCAGTACTTC.

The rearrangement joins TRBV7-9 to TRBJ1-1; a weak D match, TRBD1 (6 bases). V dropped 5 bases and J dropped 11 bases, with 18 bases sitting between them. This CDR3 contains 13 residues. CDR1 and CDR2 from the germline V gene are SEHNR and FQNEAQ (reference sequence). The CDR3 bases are TGTGCCAGCAGCATAGGGTCGGGGGGCCGGGCTTTCTTT. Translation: CASSIGSGGRAFF.

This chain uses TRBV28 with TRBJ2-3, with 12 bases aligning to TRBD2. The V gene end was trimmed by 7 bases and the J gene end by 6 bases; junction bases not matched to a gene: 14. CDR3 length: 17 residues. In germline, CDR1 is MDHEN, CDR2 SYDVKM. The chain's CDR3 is CASIPAGLAGGPDTQYF. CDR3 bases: TGTGCCAGCATTCCGGCGGGGCTAGCGGGAGGGCCGGATACGCAGTATTTT.